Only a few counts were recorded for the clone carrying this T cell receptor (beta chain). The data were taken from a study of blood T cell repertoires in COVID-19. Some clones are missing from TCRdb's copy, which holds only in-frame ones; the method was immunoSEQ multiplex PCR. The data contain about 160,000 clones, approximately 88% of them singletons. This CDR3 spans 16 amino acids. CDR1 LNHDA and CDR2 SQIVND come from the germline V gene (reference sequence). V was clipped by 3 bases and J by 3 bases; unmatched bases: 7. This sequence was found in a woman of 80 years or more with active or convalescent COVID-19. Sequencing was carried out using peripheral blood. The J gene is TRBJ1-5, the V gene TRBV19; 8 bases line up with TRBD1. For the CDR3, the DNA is TGTGCCAGTAGTATCTCCTTGACAGGGGTCAATCAGCCCCAGCATTTT. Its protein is CASSISLTGVNQPQHF.